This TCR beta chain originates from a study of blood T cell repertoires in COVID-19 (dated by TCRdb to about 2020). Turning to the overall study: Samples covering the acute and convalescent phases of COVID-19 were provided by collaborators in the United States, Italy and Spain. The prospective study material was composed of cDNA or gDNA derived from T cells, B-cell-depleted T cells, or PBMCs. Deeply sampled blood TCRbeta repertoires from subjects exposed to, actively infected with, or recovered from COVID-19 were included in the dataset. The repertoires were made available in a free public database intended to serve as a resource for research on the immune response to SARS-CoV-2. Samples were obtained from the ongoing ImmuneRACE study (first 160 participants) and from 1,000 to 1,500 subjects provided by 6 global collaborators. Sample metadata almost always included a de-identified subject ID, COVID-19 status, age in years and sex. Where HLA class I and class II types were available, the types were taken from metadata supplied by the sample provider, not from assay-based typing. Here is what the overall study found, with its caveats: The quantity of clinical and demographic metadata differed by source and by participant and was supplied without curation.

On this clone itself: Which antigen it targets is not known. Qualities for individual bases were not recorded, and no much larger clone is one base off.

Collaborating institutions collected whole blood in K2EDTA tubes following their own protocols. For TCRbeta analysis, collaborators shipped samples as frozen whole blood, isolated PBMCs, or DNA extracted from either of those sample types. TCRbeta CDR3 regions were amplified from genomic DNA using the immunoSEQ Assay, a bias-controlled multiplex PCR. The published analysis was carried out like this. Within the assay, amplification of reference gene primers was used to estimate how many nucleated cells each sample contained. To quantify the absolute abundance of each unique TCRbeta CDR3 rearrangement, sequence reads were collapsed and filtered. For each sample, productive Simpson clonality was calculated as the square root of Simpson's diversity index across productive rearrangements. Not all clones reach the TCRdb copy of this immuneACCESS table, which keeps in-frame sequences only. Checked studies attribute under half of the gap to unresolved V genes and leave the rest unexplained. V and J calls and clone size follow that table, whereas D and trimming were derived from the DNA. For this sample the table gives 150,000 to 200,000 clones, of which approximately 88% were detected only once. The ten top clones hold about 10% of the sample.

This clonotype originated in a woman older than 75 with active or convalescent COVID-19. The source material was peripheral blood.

The CDR3 corresponds to CASSSLLAASTDTQYF. The DNA sequence follows: TGTGCCAGCAGTTCTCTCCTAGCGGCTAGCACAGATACGCAGTATTTT. The sequence links TRBV6-2 or TRBV6-3 to TRBJ2-3; 7 bases in the middle match TRBD2. CDR1 is given as MNHEY and CDR2 as SVGEGT, both from the germline V gene. The CDR3 measures 16 amino acids from cysteine to phenylalanine. The kept DNA is CDR3 alone, 48 bases in frame from the first base. Trimming takes 4 bases off V and 0 bases off J; junction bases not matched to a gene: 7.